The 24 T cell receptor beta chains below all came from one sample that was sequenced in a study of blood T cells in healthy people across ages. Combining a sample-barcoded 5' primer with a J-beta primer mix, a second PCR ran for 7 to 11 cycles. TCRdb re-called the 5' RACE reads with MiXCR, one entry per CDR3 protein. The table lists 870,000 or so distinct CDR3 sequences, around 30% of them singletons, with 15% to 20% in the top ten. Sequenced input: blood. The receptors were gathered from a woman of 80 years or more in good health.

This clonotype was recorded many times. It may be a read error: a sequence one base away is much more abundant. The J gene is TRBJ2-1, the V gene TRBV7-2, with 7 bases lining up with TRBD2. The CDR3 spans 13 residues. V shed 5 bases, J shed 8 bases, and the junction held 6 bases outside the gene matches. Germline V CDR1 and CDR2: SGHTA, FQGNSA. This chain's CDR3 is CASSLGLGDEQFF. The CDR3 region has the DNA TGTGCCAGCAGCCTTGGACTAGGCGATGAGCAGTTCTTC. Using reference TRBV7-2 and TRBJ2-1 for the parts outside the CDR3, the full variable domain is GAGVSQSPSNKVTEKGKDVELRCDPISGHTALYWYRQSLGQGLEFLIYFQGNSAPDKSGLPSDRFSAERTGGSVSTLTIQRTQQEDSAVYLCASSLGLGDEQFFGPGTRLTVL.

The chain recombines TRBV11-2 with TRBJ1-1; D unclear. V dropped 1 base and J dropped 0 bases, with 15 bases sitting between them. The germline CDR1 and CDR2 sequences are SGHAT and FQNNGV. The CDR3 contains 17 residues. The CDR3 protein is CASSLGVQITMNTEAFF. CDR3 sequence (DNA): TGTGCCAGCAGCTTAGGAGTGCAGATTACAATGAACACTGAAGCTTTCTTT.

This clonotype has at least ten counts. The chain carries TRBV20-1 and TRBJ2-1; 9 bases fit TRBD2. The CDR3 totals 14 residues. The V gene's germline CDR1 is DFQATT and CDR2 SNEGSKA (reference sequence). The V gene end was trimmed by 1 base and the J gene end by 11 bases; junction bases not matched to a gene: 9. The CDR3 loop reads CSARGTSVGGKQFF. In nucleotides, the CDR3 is TGCAGTGCTAGAGGGACTAGCGTGGGAGGGAAGCAGTTCTTC.

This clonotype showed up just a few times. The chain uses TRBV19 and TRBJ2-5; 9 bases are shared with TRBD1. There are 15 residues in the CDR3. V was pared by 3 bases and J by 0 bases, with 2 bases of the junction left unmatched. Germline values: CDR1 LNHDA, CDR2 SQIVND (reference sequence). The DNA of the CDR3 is TGTGCCAGTAGTATGACAGGGGGGTACCAAGAGACCCAGTACTTC. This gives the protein CASSMTGGYQETQYF.

The CDR3 sequence: CASSEAGQATNEQFF. CDR3 bases: TGTGCCAGCAGTGAGGCGGGACAGGCCACAAATGAGCAGTTCTTC. The genes are TRBV6-1 and TRBJ2-1; 8 bases align to TRBD1. J gave up 7 bases and V 3 bases, and 8 bases lay outside the gene matches. The CDR3 consists of 15 residues. The V gene's germline CDR1 is MNHNS and CDR2 SASEGT.

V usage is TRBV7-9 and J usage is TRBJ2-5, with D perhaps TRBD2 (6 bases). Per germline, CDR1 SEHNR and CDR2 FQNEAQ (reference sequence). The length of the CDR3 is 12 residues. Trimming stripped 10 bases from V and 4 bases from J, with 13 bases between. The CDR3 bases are TGTGCCACCCAAAGGGGAGGAGAGACCCAGTACTTC. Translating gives CATQRGGETQYF.

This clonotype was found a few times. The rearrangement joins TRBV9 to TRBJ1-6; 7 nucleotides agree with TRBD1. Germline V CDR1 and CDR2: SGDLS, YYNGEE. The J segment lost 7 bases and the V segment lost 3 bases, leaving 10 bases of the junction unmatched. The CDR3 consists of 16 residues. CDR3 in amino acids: CASSAATGAGNSPLHF. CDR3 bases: TGTGCCAGCAGCGCCGCTACAGGGGCAGGGAATTCACCCCTCCACTTT.

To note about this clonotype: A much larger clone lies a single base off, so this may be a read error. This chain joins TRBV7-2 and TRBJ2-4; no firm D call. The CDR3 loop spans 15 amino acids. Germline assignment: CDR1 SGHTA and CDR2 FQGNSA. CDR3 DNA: TGTGCCGGCAGCTTGCAGAGTCTAGCCAAAAACATTCAGTACTTC. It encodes CAGSLQSLAKNIQYF.

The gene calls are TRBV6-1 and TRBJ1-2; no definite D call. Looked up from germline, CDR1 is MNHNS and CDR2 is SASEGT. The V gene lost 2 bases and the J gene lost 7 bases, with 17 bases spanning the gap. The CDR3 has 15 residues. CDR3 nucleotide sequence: TGTGCCAGCAGTGAAAGTCGGCGGGGATCGACTGGCTACACCTTC. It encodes CASSESRRGSTGYTF.

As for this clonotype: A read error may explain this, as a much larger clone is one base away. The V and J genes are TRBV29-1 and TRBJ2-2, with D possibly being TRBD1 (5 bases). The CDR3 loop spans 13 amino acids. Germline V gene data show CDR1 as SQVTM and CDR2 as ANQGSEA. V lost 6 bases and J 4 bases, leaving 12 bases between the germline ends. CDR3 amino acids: CSVDTSSTGELFF. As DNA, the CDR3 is TGCAGCGTGGACACATCGAGCACCGGGGAGCTGTTTTTT.

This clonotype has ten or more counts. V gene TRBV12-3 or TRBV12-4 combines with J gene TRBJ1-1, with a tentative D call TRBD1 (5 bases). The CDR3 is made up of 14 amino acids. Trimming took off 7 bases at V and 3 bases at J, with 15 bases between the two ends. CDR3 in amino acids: CASTLSGIHTEAFF. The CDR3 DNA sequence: TGTGCCAGCACCTTATCAGGGATCCACACTGAAGCTTTCTTT.

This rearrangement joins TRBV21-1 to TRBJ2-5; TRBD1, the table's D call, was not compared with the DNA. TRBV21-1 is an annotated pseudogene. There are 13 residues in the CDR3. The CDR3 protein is CASSAPGEKTQYF. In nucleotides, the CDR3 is TGTGCCAGCAGTGCCCCAGGGGAGAAGACCCAGTACTTC.

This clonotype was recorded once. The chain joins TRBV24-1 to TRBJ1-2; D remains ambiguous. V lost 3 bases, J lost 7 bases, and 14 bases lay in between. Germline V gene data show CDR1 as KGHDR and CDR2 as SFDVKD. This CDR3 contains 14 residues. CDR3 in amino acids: CATSDPTVPGGYTF. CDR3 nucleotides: TGTGCCACCAGTGATCCGACGGTACCGGGTGGCTACACCTTC.

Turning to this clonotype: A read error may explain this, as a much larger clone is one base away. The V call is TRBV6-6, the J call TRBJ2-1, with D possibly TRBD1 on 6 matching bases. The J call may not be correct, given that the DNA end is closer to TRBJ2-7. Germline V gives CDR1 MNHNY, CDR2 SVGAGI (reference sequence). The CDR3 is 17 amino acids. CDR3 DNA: TGTGCCAGCAGACGCTACCCTGGACAGATGACCTACAATGAGCAGTACTTC. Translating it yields CASRRYPGQMTYNEQYF.

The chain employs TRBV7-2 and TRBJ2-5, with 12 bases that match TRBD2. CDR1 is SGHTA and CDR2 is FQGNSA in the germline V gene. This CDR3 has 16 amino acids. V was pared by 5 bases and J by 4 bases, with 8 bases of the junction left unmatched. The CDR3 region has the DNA TGTGCCAGCAGCCGGAAGCTAGCGGGAGGGCGAGAGACCCAGTACTTC. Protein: CASSRKLAGGRETQYF.

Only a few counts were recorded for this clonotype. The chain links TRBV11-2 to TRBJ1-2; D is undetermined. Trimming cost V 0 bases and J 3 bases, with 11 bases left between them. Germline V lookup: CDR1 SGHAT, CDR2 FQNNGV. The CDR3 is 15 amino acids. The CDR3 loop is CASSLDRAGYYGYTF. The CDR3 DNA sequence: TGTGCCAGCAGCTTAGATCGCGCGGGATACTATGGCTACACCTTC.

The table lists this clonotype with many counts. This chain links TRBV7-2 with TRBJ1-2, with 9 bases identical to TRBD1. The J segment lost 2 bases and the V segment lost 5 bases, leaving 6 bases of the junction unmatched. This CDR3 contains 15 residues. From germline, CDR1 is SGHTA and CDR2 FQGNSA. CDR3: CASSREDRGNYGYTF. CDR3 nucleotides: TGTGCCAGCAGCCGCGAAGACAGGGGGAACTATGGCTACACCTTC.

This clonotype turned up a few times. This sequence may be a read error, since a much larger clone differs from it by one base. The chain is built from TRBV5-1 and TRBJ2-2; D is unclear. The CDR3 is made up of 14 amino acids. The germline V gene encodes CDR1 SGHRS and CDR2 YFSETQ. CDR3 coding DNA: TGCGCCGGCAGCTTGAGTATATCGCCCGGGGAGCTGTTTTTT. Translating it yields CAGSLSISPGELFF. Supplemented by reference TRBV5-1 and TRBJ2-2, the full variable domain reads KAGVTQTPRYLIKTRGQQVTLSCSPISGHRSVSWYQQTPGQGLQFLFEYFSETQRNKGNFPGRFSGRQFSNSRSEMNVSTLELGDSALYLCAGSLSISPGELFFGEGSRLTVL.

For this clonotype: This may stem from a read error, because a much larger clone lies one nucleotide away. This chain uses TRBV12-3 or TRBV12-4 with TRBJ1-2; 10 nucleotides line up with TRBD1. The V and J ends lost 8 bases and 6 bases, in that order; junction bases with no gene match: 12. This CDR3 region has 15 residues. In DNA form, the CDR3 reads TGTGCCAGCCAACGCCGCTCTGGACAGGGGGATGGCTACACCTTC. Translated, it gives CASQRRSGQGDGYTF.

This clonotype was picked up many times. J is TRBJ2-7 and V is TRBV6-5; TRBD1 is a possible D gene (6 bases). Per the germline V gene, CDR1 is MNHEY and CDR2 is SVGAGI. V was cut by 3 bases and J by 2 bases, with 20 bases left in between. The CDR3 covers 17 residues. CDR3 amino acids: CASSYSQTGRGPYEQYF. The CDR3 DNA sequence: TGTGCCAGCAGTTATTCGCAGACAGGTCGGGGCCCCTACGAGCAGTACTTC.

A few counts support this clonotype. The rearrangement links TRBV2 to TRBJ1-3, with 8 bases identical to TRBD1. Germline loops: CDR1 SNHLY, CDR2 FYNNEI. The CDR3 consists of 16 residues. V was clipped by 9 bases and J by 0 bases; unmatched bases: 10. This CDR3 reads CARGGQGQSSGNTIYF. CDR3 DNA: TGTGCCAGGGGCGGACAGGGCCAATCCTCTGGAAACACCATATATTTT. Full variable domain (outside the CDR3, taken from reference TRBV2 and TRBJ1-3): EPEVTQTPSHQVTQMGQEVILRCVPISNHLYFYWYRQILGQKVEFLVSFYNNEISEKSEIFDDQFSVERPDGSNFTLKIRSTKLEDSAMYFCARGGQGQSSGNTIYFGEGSWLTVV.

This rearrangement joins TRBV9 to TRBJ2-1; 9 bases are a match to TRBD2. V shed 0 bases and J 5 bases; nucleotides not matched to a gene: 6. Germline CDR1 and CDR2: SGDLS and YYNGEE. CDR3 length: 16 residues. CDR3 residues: CASSVGKSGGNNEQFF. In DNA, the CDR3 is TGTGCCAGCAGCGTAGGGAAAAGCGGGGGGAACAATGAGCAGTTCTTC.

CDR3 coding DNA: TGTGCCGCAGTCCCCCTCGGGAAGGAAATGAACACTGAAGCTTTCTTT. Protein sequence: CAAVPLGKEMNTEAFF. V and J are TRBV2 and TRBJ1-1; D gene uncertain. Trimming left V 11 bases short and J 0 bases short, with 22 bases between. The germline V gene encodes CDR1 SNHLY and CDR2 FYNNEI. The length of the CDR3 is 16 residues.

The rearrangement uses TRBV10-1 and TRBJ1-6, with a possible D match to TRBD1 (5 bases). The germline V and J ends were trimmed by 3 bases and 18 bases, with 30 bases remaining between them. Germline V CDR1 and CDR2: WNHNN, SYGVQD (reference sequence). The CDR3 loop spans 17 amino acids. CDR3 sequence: CASSEGMSGRSNSLPHF. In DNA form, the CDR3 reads TGCGCCAGCAGTGAAGGAATGTCGGGACGGTCGAATTCACTCCCCCACTTT.